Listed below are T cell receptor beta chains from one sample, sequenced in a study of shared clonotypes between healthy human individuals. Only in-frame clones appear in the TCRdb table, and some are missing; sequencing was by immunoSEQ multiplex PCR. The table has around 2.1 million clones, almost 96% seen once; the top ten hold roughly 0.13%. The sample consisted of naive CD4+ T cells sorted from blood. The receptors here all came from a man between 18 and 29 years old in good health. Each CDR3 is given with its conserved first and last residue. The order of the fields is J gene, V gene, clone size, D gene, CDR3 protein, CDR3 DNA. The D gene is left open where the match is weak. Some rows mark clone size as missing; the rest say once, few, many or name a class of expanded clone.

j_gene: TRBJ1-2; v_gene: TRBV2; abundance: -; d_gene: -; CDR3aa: CASSVPPGGYTF; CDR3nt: TGTGCCAGCAGTGTCCCCCCGGGTGGCTACACCTTC
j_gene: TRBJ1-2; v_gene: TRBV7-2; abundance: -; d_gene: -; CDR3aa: CASSLNRISGYTF; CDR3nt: TGTGCCAGCAGCTTAAACAGGATCTCCGGCTACACCTTC
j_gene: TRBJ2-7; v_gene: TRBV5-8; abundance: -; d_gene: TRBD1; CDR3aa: CASTTGTGFSYEQYF; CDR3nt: TGTGCCAGCACAACCGGGACAGGGTTCTCCTACGAGCAGTACTTC
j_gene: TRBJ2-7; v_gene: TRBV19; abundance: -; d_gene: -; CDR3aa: CASSRLGPAYEQYF; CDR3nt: TGTGCCAGTAGTCGACTTGGACCAGCCTACGAGCAGTACTTC
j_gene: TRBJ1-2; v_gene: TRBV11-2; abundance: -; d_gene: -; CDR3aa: CASSPRRGNYGYTF; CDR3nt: TGTGCCAGCAGCCCCCGTCGGGGGAACTATGGCTACACCTTC
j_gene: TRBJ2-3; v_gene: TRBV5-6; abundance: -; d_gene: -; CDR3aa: CASSQRTDTQYF; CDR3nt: TGTGCCAGCAGCCAGCGCACAGATACGCAGTATTTT
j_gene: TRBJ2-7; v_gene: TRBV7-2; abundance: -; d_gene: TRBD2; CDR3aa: CASSSGTSGSLGVSYEQYF; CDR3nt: TGTGCCAGCAGCTCGGGGACTAGCGGGAGCCTCGGCGTCTCCTACGAGCAGTACTTC
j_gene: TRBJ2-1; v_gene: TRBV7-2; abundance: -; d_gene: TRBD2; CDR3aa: CASSFSGRAIRDEQFF; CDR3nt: TGTGCCAGCAGCTTTAGCGGGAGGGCCATTCGGGATGAGCAGTTCTTC
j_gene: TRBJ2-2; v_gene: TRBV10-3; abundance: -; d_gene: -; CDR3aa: CAISESSRGLFF; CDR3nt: TGTGCCATCAGTGAGTCGAGTCGTGGGCTGTTTTTT
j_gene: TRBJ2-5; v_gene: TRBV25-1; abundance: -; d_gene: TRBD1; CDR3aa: CASSEPGTGQETQYF; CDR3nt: TGTGCCAGCAGTGAACCCGGGACAGGGCAAGAGACCCAGTACTTC
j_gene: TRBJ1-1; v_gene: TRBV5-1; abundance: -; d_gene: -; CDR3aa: CASSSGVVGTEAFF; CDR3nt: TGCGCCAGCAGCTCTGGGGTGGTTGGGACTGAAGCTTTCTTT
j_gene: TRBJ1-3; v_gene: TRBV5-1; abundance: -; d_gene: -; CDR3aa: CASSLDSPGNTIYF; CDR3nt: TGCGCCAGCAGCCTTGACAGTCCTGGAAACACCATATATTTT
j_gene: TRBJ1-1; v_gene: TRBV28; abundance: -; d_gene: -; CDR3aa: CASLAGSKLTEAFF; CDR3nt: TGTGCCAGCCTCGCGGGGAGCAAACTCACTGAAGCTTTCTTT
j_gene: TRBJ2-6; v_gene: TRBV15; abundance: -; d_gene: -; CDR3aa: CATSRDRASPGANVLTF; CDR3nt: TGTGCCACCAGCAGAGATCGGGCAAGCCCTGGGGCCAACGTCCTGACTTTC
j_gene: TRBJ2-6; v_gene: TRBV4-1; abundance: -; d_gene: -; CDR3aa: CASSQGGFGANVLTF; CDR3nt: TGCGCCAGCAGCCAAGGGGGATTCGGGGCCAACGTCCTGACTTTC
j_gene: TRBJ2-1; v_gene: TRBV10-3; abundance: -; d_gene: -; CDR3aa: CAISGGEWERLGEQFF; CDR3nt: TGTGCCATCAGTGGTGGTGAGTGGGAGCGGTTGGGGGAGCAGTTCTTC
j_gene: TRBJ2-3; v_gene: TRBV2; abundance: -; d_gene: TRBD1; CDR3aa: CASRMDRRATDTQYF; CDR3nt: TGTGCCAGCAGGATGGACAGGCGAGCCACAGATACGCAGTATTTT
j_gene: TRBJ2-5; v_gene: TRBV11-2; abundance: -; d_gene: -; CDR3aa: CASSPGTVDLETQYF; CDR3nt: TGTGCCAGCAGCCCGGGGACTGTTGATTTGGAGACCCAGTACTTC
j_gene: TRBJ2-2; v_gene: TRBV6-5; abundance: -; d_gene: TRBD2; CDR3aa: CASSYTGRGAAGELFF; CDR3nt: TGTGCCAGCAGTTACACTGGGCGGGGGGCAGCCGGGGAGCTGTTTTTT
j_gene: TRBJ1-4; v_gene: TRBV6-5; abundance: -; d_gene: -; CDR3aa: CASSYTTDNEKLFF; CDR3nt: TGTGCCAGCAGTTACACGACAGATAATGAAAAACTGTTTTTT
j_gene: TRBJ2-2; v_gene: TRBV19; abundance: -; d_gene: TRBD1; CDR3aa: CASGRQGRTGELFF; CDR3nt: TGTGCCAGTGGGAGACAGGGAAGGACCGGGGAGCTGTTTTTT
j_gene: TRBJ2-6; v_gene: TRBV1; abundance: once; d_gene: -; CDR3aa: CTSSQDLRGIVPGANVLTF; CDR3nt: TGCACCAGCAGCCAAGATTTGCGGGGTATAGTCCCTGGGGCCAACGTCCTGACTTTC
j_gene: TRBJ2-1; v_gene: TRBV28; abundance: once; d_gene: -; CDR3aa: CASSSYLQGQQFF; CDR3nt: TGTGCCAGCAGTTCCTACCTACAGGGTCAGCAGTTCTTC
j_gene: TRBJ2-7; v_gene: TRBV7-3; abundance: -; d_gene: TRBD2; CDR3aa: CASSLSGTSSYEQYF; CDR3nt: TGTGCCAGCAGCTTAAGTGGGACTAGCAGTTACGAGCAGTACTTC
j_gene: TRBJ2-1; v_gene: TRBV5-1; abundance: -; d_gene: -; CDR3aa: CASSLIRSSYNEQFF; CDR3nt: TGCGCCAGCAGCTTAATCAGAAGCTCCTACAATGAGCAGTTCTTC
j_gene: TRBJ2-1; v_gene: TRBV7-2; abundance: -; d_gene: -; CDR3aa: CASSSSSAVYNEQFF; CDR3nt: TGTGCCAGCAGCTCATCTAGCGCCGTCTACAATGAGCAGTTCTTC
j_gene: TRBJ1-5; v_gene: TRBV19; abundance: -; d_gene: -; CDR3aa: CASSPRTEYSNQPQHF; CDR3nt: TGTGCCAGTAGTCCGAGGACAGAGTATAGCAATCAGCCCCAGCATTTT
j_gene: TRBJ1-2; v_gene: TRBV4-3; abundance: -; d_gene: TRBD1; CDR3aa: CASSQGQGGATF; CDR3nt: TGCGCCAGCAGCCAAGGACAGGGCGGAGCCACCTTC
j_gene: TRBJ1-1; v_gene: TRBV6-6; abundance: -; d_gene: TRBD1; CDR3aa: CASSITGATGRTEAFF; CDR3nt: TGTGCCAGCAGTATTACAGGGGCCACGGGGCGGACTGAAGCTTTCTTT
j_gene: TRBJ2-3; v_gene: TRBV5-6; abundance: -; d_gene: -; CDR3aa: CASSRLRSTDTQYF; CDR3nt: TGTGCCAGCAGCCGCCTACGGAGCACAGATACGCAGTATTTT
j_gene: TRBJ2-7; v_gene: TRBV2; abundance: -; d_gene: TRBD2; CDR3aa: CSSRWGGYEQYF; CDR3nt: TGTTCCAGCAGGTGGGGGGGCTACGAGCAGTACTTC
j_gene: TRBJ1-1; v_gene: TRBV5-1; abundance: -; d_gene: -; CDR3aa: CASSLTGSTEAFF; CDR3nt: TGCGCCAGCAGCTTGACAGGGAGCACTGAAGCTTTCTTT
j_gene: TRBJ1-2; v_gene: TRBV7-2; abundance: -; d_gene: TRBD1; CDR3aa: CASSLRDRGSGYTF; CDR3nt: TGTGCCAGCAGCTTACGGGACAGGGGGAGTGGCTACACCTTC
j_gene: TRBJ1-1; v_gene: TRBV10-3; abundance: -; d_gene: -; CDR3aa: CAISEYGGGTEAFF; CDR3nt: TGTGCCATCAGTGAGTATGGTGGTGGCACTGAAGCTTTCTTT
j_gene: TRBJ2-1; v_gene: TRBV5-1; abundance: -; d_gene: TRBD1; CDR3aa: CASSLGGTGLGEQFF; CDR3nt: TGCGCCAGCAGCTTGGGGGGGACAGGACTGGGTGAGCAGTTCTTC
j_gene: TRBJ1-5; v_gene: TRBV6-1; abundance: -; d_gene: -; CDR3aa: CASRVGLMSNQPQHF; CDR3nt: TGTGCCAGCAGGGTGGGACTTATGAGCAATCAGCCCCAGCATTTT
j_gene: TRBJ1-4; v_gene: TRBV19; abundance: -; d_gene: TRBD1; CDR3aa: CASSLRQGATNEKLFF; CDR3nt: TGTGCCAGTAGTCTCAGACAGGGGGCAACTAATGAAAAACTGTTTTTT
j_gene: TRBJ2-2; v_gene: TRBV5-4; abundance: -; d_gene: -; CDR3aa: CASSLDPALNTGELFF; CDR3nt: TGTGCCAGCAGCTTGGATCCAGCGCTGAACACCGGGGAGCTGTTTTTT
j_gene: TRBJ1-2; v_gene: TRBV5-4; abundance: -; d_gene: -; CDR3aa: CASSFGQTYGYTF; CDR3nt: TGTGCCAGCAGCTTCGGGCAGACATATGGCTACACCTTC
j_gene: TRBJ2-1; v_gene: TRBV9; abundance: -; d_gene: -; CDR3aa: CASSVAPGNEQFF; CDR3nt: TGTGCCAGCAGCGTAGCTCCGGGCAATGAGCAGTTCTTC
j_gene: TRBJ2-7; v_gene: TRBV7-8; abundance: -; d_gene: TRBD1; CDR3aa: CASSLEGDREYPYYEQYF; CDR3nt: TGTGCCAGCAGCTTAGAAGGGGACAGGGAATACCCCTACTACGAGCAGTACTTC
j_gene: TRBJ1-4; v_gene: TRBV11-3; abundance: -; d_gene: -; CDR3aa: CASSLDRATNEKLFF; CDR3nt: TGTGCCAGCAGCCTAGACAGAGCAACTAATGAAAAACTGTTTTTT
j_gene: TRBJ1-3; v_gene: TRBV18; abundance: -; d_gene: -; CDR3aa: CASSQSRNTIYF; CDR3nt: TGTGCCAGCTCCCAAAGCCGAAACACCATATATTTT
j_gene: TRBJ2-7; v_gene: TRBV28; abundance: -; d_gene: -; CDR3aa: CASSLAGPYEQYF; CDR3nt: TGTGCCAGCAGTTTGGCTGGCCCCTACGAGCAGTACTTC
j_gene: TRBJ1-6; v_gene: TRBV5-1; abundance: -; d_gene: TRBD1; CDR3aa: CASSAGQGMDSPLHF; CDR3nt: TGCGCCAGCAGCGCCGGACAGGGAATGGATTCACCCCTCCACTTT
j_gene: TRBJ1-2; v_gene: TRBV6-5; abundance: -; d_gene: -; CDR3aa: CASSYSRQAILHTF; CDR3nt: TGTGCCAGCAGTTACTCCCGACAGGCAATACTCCACACCTTC
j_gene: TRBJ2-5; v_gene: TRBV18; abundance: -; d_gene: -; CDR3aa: CASSRGSQETQYF; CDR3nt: TGTGCCAGCTCCCGGGGCAGCCAAGAGACCCAGTACTTC
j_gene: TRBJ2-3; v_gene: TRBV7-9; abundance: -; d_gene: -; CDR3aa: CASSLPLRGVSTDTQYF; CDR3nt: TGTGCCAGCAGCCTGCCTTTGCGGGGAGTTAGCACAGATACGCAGTATTTT
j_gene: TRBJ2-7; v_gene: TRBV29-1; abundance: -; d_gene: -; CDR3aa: CSVVGSYEQYF; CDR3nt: TGCAGCGTTGTTGGCTCCTACGAGCAGTACTTC
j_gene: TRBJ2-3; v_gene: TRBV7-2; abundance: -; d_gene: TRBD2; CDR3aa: CASSSRLAGGDTQYF; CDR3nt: TGTGCCAGCAGCTCCCGACTAGCGGGTGGAGATACGCAGTATTTT
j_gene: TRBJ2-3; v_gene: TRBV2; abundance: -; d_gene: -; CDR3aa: CASRADGQSTDTQYF; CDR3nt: TGTGCCAGCAGGGCGGACGGACAGAGCACAGATACGCAGTATTTT
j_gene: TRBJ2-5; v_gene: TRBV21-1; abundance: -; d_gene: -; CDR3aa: CASSKGAGGAQYF; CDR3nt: TGTGCCAGCAGCAAAGGGGCCGGGGGGGCCCAGTACTTC
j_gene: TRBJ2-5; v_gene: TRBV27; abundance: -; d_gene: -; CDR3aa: CASSWRGQETQYF; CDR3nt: TGTGCCAGCAGTTGGAGGGGGCAAGAGACCCAGTACTTC
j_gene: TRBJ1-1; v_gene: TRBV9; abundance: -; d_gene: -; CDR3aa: CASSVEGFGGAEAFF; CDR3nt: TGTGCCAGCAGCGTAGAAGGGTTTGGGGGTGCTGAAGCTTTCTTT